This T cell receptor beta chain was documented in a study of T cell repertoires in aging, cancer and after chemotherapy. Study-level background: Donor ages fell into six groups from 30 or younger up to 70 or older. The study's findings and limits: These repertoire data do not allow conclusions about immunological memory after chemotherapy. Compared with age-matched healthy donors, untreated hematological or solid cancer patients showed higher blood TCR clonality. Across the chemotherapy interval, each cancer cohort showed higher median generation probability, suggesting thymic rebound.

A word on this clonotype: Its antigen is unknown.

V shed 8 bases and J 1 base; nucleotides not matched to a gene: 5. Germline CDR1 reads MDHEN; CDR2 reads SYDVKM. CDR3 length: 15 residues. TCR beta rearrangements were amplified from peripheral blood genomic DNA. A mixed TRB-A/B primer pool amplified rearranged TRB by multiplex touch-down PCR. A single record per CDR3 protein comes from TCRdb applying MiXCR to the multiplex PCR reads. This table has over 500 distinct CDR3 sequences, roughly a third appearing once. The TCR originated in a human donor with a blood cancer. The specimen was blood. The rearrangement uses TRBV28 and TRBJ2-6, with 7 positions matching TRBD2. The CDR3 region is CASQREGSGANVLTF. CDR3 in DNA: TGTGCCAGCCAAAGGGAGGGGTCTGGGGCCAACGTCCTGACTTTC.